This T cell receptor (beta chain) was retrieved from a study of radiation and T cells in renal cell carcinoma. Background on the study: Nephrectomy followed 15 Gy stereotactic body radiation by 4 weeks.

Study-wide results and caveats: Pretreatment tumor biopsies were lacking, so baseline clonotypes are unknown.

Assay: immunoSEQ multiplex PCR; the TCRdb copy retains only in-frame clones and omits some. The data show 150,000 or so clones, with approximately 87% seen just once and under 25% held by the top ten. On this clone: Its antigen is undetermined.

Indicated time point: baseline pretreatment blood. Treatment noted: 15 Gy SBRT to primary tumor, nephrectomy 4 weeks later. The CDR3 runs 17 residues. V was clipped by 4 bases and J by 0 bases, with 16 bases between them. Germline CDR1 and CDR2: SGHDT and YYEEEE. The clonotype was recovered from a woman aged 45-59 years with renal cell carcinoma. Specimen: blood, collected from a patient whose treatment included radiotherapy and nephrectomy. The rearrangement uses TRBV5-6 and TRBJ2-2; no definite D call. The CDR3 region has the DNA TGTGCCAGCAGCCTAGGGTGGGGTTCTGCGAACACCGGGGAGCTGTTTTTT. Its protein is CASSLGWGSANTGELFF.